The sequence of this TCR beta chain was determined in a study of shared clonotypes between healthy human individuals. Study information: A few men and two women, aged 18 to 49, were donors.

Study-level points and caveats: Some naive CD4 clonotypes, roughly 4.5%, turned up in common across four donors.

To note about this clone: The target antigen is unknown.

TCRdb's table, derived via immunoSEQ multiplex PCR, lists solely in-frame clones and lacks some. The table lists approximately 2,200,000 clones, roughly 91% of them singletons. As defined, naive CD8 cells were CD45RO-negative and positively selected for CCR7, with terminally differentiated effector memory CD45RA+ cells excluded. This CDR3 region has 13 residues. V shed 2 bases and J shed 1 base, with 5 bases lying between them. The germline V gene encodes CDR1 SGHTA and CDR2 FQGTGA. Sequences were obtained from naive CD8+ T cells from PBMCs. This chain links TRBV7-3 with TRBJ1-1; no firm D call. The sequence was collected from a young man in good health. Some clones in this sample may be carry-over from other donors' samples. The CDR3 coding sequence is TGTGCCAGCAGCTTAGGAACGAACACTGAAGCTTTCTTT. Protein product: CASSLGTNTEAFF. The entire variable domain, with the rest obtained from reference TRBV7-3 and TRBJ1-1, is as follows: GAGVSQTPSNKVTEKGKYVELRCDPISGHTALYWYRQSLGQGPEFLIYFQGTGAADDSGLPNDRFFAVRPEGSVSTLKIQRTERGDSAVYLCASSLGTNTEAFFGQGTRLTVV.